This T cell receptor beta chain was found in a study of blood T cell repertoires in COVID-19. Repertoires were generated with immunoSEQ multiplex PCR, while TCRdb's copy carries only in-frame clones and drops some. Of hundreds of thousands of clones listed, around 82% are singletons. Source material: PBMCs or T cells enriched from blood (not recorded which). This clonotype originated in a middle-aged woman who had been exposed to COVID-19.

As DNA, the CDR3 is TGTGCCAGCAGCTTAAGTTTCGGGACAGGGATTTCACCCCTCCACTTT. Translating it yields CASSLSFGTGISPLHF. The genes are TRBV7-9 and TRBJ1-6; 9 nucleotides agree with TRBD1. CDR1 and CDR2 (germline): SEHNR, FQNEAQ (reference sequence). This CDR3 is 16 amino acids long. With V trimmed by 2 bases and J by 9 bases, 8 bases remained unmatched.